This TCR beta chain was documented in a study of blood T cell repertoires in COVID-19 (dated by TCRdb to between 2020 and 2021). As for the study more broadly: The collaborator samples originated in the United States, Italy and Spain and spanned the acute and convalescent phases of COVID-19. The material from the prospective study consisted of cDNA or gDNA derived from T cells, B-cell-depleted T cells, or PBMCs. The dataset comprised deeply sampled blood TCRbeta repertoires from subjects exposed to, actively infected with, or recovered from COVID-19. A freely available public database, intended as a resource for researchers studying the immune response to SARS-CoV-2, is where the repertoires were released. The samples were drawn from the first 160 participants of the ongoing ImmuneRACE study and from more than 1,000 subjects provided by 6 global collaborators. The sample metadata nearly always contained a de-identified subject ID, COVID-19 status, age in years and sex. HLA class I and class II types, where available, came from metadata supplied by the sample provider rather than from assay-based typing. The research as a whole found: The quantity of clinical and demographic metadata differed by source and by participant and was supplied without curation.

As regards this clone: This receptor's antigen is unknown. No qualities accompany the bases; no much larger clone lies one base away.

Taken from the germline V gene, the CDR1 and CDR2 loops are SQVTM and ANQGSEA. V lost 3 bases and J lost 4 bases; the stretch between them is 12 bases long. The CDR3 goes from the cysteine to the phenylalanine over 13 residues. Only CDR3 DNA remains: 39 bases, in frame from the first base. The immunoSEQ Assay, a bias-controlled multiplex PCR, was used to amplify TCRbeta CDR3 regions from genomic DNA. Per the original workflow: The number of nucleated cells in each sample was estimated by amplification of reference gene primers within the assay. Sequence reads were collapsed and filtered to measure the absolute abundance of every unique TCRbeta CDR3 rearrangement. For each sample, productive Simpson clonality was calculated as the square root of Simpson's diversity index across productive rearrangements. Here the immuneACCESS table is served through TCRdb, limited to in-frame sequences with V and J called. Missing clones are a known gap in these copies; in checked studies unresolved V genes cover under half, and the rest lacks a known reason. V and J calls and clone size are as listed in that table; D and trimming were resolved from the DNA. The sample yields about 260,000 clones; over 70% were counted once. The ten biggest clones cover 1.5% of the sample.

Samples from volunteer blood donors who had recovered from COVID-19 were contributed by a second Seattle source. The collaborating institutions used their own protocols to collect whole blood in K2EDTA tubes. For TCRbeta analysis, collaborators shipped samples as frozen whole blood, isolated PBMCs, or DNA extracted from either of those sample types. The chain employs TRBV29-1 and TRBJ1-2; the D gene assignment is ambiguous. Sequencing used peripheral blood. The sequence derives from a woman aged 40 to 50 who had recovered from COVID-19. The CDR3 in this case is CSVDEDGAYGYTF. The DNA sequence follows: TGCAGCGTTGACGAAGACGGAGCCTATGGCTACACCTTC.